What follows are 13 T cell receptor beta chains derived from one specimen sequenced in a study of shared clonotypes between healthy human individuals (dated by TCRdb to about 2020). CD8 naive samples consisted of CD45RO-negative cells that were positively selected for CCR7, yielding a CD45RA+CCR7+ population without TemRA cells. Library preparation was by the immunoSEQ multiplex PCR assay. In its TCRdb copy, this immuneACCESS table keeps in-frame sequences only and misses some clones. Where compared with another copy, unresolved V genes explain less than half of these, and the others have no known cause. The sample table lists over 800,000 clones, 80% to 95% of them with a count of one. Of the sample, approximately 25% falls within the top ten clones. Sequencing was carried out using naive CD8+ T cells sorted from blood. Taken with the paper, the label for cell subset or site translates to: CD45RA+CCR7+. These receptors originate from a man younger than 45 in good health.

In DNA, the CDR3 is TGTGCCAGCAGCTCCCCGGACAGTTACGAGCAGTACTTC. The encoded protein is CASSSPDSYEQYF. The rearrangement joins TRBV28 to TRBJ2-7; TRBD1 might be the D (6 bases). This CDR3 has 13 amino acids. Germline-derived CDR1 and CDR2 are MDHEN and SYDVKM. Trimming shortened V by 6 bases and J by 4 bases, and 13 bases separated the two germline ends.

V and J are TRBV25-1 and TRBJ2-7; D is possibly TRBD1 (5 bases). The CDR3 is 15 residues long. Germline V CDR1 and CDR2: MGHDK, SYGVNS. V lost 3 bases, J lost 2 bases, and 14 bases lay in between. The CDR3 loop reads CASSDGPDNPYEQYF. In nucleotides, the CDR3 is TGTGCCAGCAGTGATGGCCCGGACAATCCCTACGAGCAGTACTTC.

CDR3 sequence: CASIERPIPGEQFF. CDR3 DNA: TGTGCCAGCATTGAGCGGCCTATCCCCGGTGAGCAGTTCTTC. This sequence joins TRBV6-1 and TRBJ2-1, with D tentatively TRBD2 (5 bases). With 7 bases removed from V and 9 bases from J, the gap between germline ends came to 19 bases. This CDR3 is 14 amino acids long. Germline assignment: CDR1 MNHNS and CDR2 SASEGT.

The chain employs TRBV27 and TRBJ1-1, with no clear D. V lost 2 bases, J lost 7 bases, and 11 bases lay in between. Looked up from germline, CDR1 is MNHEY and CDR2 is SMNVEV (reference sequence). There are 13 residues in the CDR3. In DNA, the CDR3 is TGTGCCAGCAGTTTAGGCCCGAGGGTTGAAGCTTTCTTT. Its translation: CASSLGPRVEAFF.

V gene TRBV10-3 combines with J gene TRBJ2-1, with a weak D call TRBD2 (5 bases). V gave up 4 bases and J gave up 1 base, with 11 bases separating them. Germline loops: CDR1 ENHRY, CDR2 SYGVKD. The CDR3 loop spans 15 amino acids. The CDR3 reads CAISVLASSYNEQFF. The DNA of the CDR3 is TGTGCCATCAGTGTTCTAGCTAGTTCCTACAATGAGCAGTTCTTC.

This clone was detected once. The chain recombines TRBV7-8 with TRBJ2-5; no firm D call. Germline V gene data show CDR1 as SGHVS and CDR2 as FQNEAQ. CDR3 length: 16 residues. The V and J ends lost 1 base and 0 bases respectively, with 12 bases between them. CDR3: CASSLEEFAYQETQYF. For the CDR3, the DNA is TGTGCCAGCAGCTTAGAGGAATTCGCGTACCAAGAGACCCAGTACTTC.

The chain is built from TRBV27 and TRBJ2-5; D remains unclear. Germline CDR1 MNHEY, CDR2 SMNVEV (reference sequence). The CDR3 is 14 amino acids. The ends were cut back, 3 bases at V and 1 base at J, with 9 bases in the middle. The CDR3 here is CASSFRNSQETQYF. Here the CDR3 DNA reads TGTGCCAGCAGTTTTAGGAACAGCCAAGAGACCCAGTACTTC.

The V gene is TRBV29-1, the J gene TRBJ2-5; no definite D call. The CDR3 loop spans 14 amino acids. V shed 4 bases and J shed 4 bases, with 16 bases lying between them. Germline V gene lookup returns CDR1 SQVTM and CDR2 ANQGSEA. The CDR3: CSVVRLVRGETQYF. CDR3 nucleotide sequence: TGCAGCGTTGTCCGCCTCGTCCGAGGAGAGACCCAGTACTTC.

V usage is TRBV4-1 and J usage is TRBJ2-3; 8 bases are a match to TRBD1. The CDR3 has 17 residues. The germline V gene encodes CDR1 MGHRA and CDR2 YSYEKL. The trim removed 4 bases at V and 4 bases at J, leaving 13 bases unmatched. CDR3 DNA: TGCGCCAGCAGCCGGCAGGGGGCAGGGATAGACGCAGATACGCAGTATTTT. Protein: CASSRQGAGIDADTQYF.

The rearrangement uses TRBV18 and TRBJ2-3, with TRBD1 identical over 12 bases. Per the germline V gene, CDR1 is KGHSH and CDR2 is LQKENI. The CDR3 has 17 amino acids. V trimming: 1 base; J trimming: 4 bases; junction bases outside the gene matches: 6. This CDR3 reads CASSPQGTGGFSDTQYF. The CDR3 DNA follows: TGTGCCAGCTCACCACAAGGGACAGGGGGCTTTTCAGATACGCAGTATTTT. Full variable domain (remainder filled in from reference TRBV18 and TRBJ2-3): NAGVMQNPRHLVRRRGQEARLRCSPMKGHSHVYWYRQLPEEGLKFMVYLQKENIIDESGMPKERFSAEFPKEGPSILRIQQVVRGDSAAYFCASSPQGTGGFSDTQYFGPGTRLTVL.

The chain uses TRBV6-5 and TRBJ2-2; D is unresolved. The V end was cut by 2 bases, the J end by 3 bases, with 4 bases between. CDR3 length: 13 residues. Germline CDR1 reads MNHEY; CDR2 reads SVGAGI. CDR3 residues: CASSYGYTGELFF. The CDR3, as DNA: TGTGCCAGCAGTTACGGGTACACCGGGGAGCTGTTTTTT.

The table lists this clone with a count of one. The CDR3 nucleotides are TGTGCCTGGAACGGACTAGCGGAAGGGGGGGCCAACGTCCTGACTTTC. It codes for CAWNGLAEGGANVLTF. The chain has TRBV30 and TRBJ2-6; 10 positions match TRBD2. Germline CDR1 reads GTSNPN; CDR2 reads SVGIG (reference sequence). V lost 4 bases to trimming and J lost 4 bases; unmatched junction nucleotides: 7. This CDR3 spans 16 amino acids.

CDR3 coding DNA: TGTGCCAGCATTCGGCCGAGGCAAAATGAGCAGTTCTTC. Translating gives CASIRPRQNEQFF. This chain joins TRBV28 and TRBJ2-1; D call uncertain. V lost 7 bases, J lost 7 bases, and 14 bases lay in between. The germline V gene encodes CDR1 MDHEN and CDR2 SYDVKM. The CDR3 length is 13 residues.